One and the same sample provided the 9 T cell receptor beta chains below, sequenced in a study of blood T cell repertoires in COVID-19. Only in-frame clones appear in the TCRdb table, and some are missing; sequencing was by immunoSEQ multiplex PCR. The sample lists approximately 230,000 clones, around 85% occurring once. The sample taken for sequencing was peripheral blood. The receptors stem from a man older than 75 with acute or convalescent COVID-19.

This sequence joins TRBV3-1 (or the pseudogene TRBV3-2) and TRBJ2-7, with TRBD2 identical over 7 bases. The CDR3 is made up of 15 amino acids. V trimming: 1 base; J trimming: 2 bases; junction bases outside the gene matches: 5. Germline V gene sequence: CDR1 LGHDT, CDR2 YNNKEL (reference sequence). The CDR3 loop is CASSQAGLTTYEQYF. The CDR3 coding sequence is TGTGCCAGCAGCCAAGCGGGACTAACGACCTACGAGCAGTACTTC.

This clone was seen a handful of times. The chain couples TRBV6-5 to TRBJ1-1; TRBD1 aligns across 7 bases. The trim removed 10 bases at V and 0 bases at J, leaving 11 bases unmatched. The CDR3 consists of 15 residues. Germline CDR1 reads MNHEY; CDR2 reads SVGAGI. CDR3 residues: CATPRQGWMNTEAFF. The DNA for the CDR3 is TGTGCCACCCCTCGACAGGGATGGATGAACACTGAAGCTTTCTTT.

The V call is TRBV10-3, the J call TRBJ1-3, with 8 bases that match TRBD1. Losses at the gene ends were 8 bases for V and 0 bases for J; bases not matched to a gene: 9. Germline CDR1 reads ENHRY; CDR2 reads SYGVKD. The CDR3 sequence is 16 residues long. The CDR3 loop is CAIGGGTGRSGNTIYF. The DNA of the CDR3 is TGTGCCATCGGGGGAGGGACAGGCCGCTCTGGAAACACCATATATTTT.

The V gene is TRBV6-1, the J gene TRBJ1-2; a weak D match, TRBD1 (6 bases). V lost 1 base and J lost 4, with 16 bases in between. CDR3 length: 16 residues. The V gene's germline CDR1 is MNHNS and CDR2 SASEGT. In nucleotides, the CDR3 is TGTGCCAGCAGTGAAGGCGGCGGGGGCGCTTCCTATGGCTACACCTTC. Protein: CASSEGGGGASYGYTF.

The genes are TRBV28 and TRBJ1-5, with D perhaps TRBD1 (5 bases). V gave up 3 bases and J gave up 0 bases, with 9 bases separating them. The germline gives CDR1 MDHEN, CDR2 SYDVKM. This CDR3 region has 15 residues. This CDR3 reads CASSFQGYSNQPQHF. Here the CDR3 DNA reads TGTGCCAGCAGTTTCCAGGGTTATAGCAATCAGCCCCAGCATTTT.

The J gene is TRBJ1-1, the V gene TRBV6-5; tentative D call: TRBD1 (6 bases). The germline CDR1 and CDR2 sequences are MNHEY and SVGAGI. The CDR3 length is 11 residues. V lost 4 bases and J lost 8, with 8 bases in between. The DNA of the CDR3 is TGTGCCAGCAGTTCCGGGACAGAAGCTTTCTTT. The encoded protein is CASSSGTEAFF.

The rearrangement links TRBV6-5 to TRBJ2-3; TRBD2 matches at 8 bases. Trimming at V came to 5 bases and at J to 0 bases, leaving 4 bases not matched to a gene. This CDR3 comprises 15 residues. Germline V gene lookup returns CDR1 MNHEY and CDR2 SVGAGI. CDR3 protein: CASSKLAGSTDTQYF. In DNA form, the CDR3 reads TGTGCCAGCAGTAAGTTAGCGGGGAGCACAGATACGCAGTATTTT.

The chain couples TRBV6-5 to TRBJ2-4; TRBD1 aligns across 8 bases. The CDR3 sequence is 15 residues long. The germline CDR1 and CDR2 sequences are MNHEY and SVGAGI. With 6 bases clipped from V and 7 bases from J, the junction kept 11 bases outside the gene matches. The CDR3 reads CASRDGQGRLNIQYF. The CDR3 DNA sequence: TGTGCCAGCAGAGATGGACAGGGCAGACTTAACATTCAGTACTTC.

The chain uses TRBV19 and TRBJ1-3, with 8 bases fitting TRBD1. The CDR3 contains 17 residues. Germline trimming cut 3 bases from V and 2 bases from J; bases unmatched to any gene: 9. The germline CDR1 and CDR2 sequences are LNHDA and SQIVND (reference sequence). The CDR3 is CASSMDRAFYTGNTIYF. The CDR3 coding sequence is TGTGCCAGTAGTATGGACAGGGCCTTCTACACTGGAAACACCATATATTTT.